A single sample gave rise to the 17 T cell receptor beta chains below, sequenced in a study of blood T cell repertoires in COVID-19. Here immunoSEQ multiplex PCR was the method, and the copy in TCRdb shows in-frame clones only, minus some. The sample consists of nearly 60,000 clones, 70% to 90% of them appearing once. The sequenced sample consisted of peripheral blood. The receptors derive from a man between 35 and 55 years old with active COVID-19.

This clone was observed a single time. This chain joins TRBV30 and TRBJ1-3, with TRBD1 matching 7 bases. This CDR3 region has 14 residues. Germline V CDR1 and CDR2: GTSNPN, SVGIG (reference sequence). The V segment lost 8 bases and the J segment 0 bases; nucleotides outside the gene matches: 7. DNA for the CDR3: TGTGCCAGCTCGACAGGGTTCTCTGGAAACACCATATATTTT. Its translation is CASSTGFSGNTIYF.

DNA of the CDR3: TGTGCCACCAGTGACCCCGGACAGGGTGCTAATGAAAAACTGTTTTTT. Its translation is CATSDPGQGANEKLFF. This chain connects TRBV24-1 to TRBJ1-4; 8 nucleotides line up with TRBD1. Germline loops: CDR1 KGHDR, CDR2 SFDVKD. The trim removed 4 bases at V and 3 bases at J, leaving 6 bases unmatched. The CDR3 contains 16 residues.

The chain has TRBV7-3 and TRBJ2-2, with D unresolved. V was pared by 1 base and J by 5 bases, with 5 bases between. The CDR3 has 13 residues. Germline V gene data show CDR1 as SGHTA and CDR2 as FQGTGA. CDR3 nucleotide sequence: TGTGCCAGCAGCTTAATCGGGACCGGGGAGCTGTTTTTT. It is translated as CASSLIGTGELFF.

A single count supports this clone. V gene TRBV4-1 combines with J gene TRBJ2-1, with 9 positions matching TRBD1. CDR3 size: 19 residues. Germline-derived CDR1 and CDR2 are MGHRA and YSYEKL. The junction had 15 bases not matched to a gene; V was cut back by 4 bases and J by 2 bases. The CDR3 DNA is TGCGCCAGCAGCCCTCCGGACAGGGGAAGTTTGGGGGCCTACAATGAGCAGTTCTTC. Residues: CASSPPDRGSLGAYNEQFF.

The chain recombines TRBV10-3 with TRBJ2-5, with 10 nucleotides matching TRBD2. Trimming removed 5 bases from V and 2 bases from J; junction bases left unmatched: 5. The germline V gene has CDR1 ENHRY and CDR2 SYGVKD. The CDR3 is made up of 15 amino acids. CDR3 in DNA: TGTGCCATCAGTTCGAAGACTAGCGGGCAAGAGACCCAGTACTTC. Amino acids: CAISSKTSGQETQYF.

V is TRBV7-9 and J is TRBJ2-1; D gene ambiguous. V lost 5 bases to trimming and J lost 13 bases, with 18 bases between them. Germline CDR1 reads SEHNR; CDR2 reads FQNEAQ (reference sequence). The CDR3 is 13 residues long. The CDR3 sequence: CASSGWKMERQFF. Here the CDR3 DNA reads TGTGCCAGCAGCGGTTGGAAAATGGAGAGACAGTTCTTC.

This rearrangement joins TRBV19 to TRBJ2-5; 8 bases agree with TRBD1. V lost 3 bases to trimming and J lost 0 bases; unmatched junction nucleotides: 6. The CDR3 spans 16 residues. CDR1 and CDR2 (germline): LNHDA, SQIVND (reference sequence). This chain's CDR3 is CASSISGQVYQETQYF. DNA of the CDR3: TGTGCCAGTAGTATCTCGGGACAGGTGTACCAAGAGACCCAGTACTTC. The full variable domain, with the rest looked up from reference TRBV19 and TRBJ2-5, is DGGITQSPKYLFRKEGQNVTLSCEQNLNHDAMYWYRQDPGQGLRLIYYSQIVNDFQKGDIAEGYSVSREKKESFPLTVTSAQKNPTAFYLCASSISGQVYQETQYFGPGTRLLVL.

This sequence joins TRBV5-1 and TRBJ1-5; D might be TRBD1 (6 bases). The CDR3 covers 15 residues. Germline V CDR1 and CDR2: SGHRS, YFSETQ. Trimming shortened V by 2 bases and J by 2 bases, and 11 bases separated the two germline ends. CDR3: CASSLTGMGNQPQHF. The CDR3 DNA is TGCGCCAGCAGCTTAACAGGGATGGGCAATCAGCCCCAGCATTTT.

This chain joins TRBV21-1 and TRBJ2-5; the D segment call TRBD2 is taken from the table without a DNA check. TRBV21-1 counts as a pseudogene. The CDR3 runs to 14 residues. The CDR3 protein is CASSPGSRRETQYF. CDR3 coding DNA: TGTGCCAGCAGCCCCGGGAGCAGGCGAGAGACCCAGTACTTC.

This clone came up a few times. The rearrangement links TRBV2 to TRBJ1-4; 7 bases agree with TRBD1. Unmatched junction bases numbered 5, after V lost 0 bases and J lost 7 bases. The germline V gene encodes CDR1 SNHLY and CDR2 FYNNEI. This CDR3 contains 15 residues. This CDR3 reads CASSEAQGGGEKLFF. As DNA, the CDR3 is TGTGCCAGCAGTGAAGCGCAGGGGGGCGGTGAAAAACTGTTTTTT.

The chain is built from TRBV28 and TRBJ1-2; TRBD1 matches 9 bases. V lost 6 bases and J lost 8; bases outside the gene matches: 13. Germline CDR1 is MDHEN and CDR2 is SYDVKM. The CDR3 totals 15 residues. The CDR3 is CASRPFRGTGSGYTF. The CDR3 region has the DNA TGTGCCAGCAGGCCCTTTCGAGGGACAGGGAGCGGCTACACCTTC.

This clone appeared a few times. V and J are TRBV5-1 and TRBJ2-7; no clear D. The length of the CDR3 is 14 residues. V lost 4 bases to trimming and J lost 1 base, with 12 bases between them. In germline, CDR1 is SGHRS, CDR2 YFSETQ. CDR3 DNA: TGCGCCAGCAGCCCCCGGGTAGAGTCCTACGAGCAGTACTTC. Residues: CASSPRVESYEQYF.

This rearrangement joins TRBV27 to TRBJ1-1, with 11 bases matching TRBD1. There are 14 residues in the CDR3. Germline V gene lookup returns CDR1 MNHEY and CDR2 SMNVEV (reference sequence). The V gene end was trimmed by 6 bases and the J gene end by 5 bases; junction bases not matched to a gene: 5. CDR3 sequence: CASRRDRGRTEAFF. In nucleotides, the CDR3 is TGTGCCAGCAGGCGGGACAGGGGGAGGACTGAAGCTTTCTTT.

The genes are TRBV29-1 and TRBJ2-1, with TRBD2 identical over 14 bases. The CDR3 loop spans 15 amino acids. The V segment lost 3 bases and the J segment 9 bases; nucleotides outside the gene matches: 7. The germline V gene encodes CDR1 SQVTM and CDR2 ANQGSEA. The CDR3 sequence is CSVEGLAGVLGEQFF. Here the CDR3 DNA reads TGCAGCGTTGAGGGACTAGCGGGAGTCCTGGGTGAGCAGTTCTTC.

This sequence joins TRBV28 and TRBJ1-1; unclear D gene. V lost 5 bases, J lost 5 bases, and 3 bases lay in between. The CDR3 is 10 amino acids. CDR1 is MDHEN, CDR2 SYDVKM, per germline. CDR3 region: CASSRTEAFF. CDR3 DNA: TGTGCCAGCAGTCGGACTGAAGCTTTCTTT.

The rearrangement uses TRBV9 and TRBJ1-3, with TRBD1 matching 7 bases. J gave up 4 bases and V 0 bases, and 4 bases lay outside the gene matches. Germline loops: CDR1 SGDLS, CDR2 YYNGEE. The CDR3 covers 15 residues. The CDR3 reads CASSVGGGDGNTIYF. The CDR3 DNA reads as TGTGCCAGCAGCGTAGGAGGGGGCGACGGAAACACCATATATTTT.

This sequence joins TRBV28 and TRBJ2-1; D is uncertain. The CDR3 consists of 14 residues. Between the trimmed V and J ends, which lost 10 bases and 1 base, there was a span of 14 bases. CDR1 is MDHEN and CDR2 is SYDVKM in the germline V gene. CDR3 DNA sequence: TGTGCCACCAGGAAGGAGCCGTCCTACAATGAGCAGTTCTTC. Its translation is CATRKEPSYNEQFF.